Listed here is a single T cell receptor beta chain. The record originates from a study of T cell changes during pregnancy in multiple sclerosis. Produced via immunoSEQ multiplex PCR; TCRdb's table is partial and in-frame only. The sample includes tens of thousands of clones, 85% to 95% of them seen just once. Trimming cost V 3 bases and J 2 bases, with 10 bases left between them. The CDR3 totals 14 residues. Germline CDR1 LNHNV, CDR2 YYDKDF (reference sequence). This chain links TRBV15 with TRBJ1-2; D unclear. Sequenced material: peripheral blood, taken in the third trimester of pregnancy. The receptor was derived from a female donor in good health, enrolled as a control in a pregnancy study. Here the CDR3 reads CATSSYGGNYGYTF. The CDR3 DNA is TGTGCCACCAGCAGCTACGGAGGCAACTATGGCTACACCTTC.